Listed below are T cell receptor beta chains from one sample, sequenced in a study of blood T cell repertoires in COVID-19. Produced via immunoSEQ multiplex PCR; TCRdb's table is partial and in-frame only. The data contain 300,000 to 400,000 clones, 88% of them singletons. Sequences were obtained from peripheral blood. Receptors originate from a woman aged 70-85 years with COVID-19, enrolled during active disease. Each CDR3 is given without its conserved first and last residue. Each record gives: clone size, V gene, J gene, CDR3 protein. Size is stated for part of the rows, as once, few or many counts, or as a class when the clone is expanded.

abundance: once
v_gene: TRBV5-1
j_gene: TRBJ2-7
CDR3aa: ASSLAGGQGYYEQY

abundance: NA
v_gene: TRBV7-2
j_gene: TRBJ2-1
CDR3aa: ASSLFRGGTNEQF

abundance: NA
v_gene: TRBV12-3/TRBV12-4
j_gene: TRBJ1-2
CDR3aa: ASSITGVGYT

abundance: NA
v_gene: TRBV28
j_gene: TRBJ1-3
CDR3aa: ATSRGSSGNTIY

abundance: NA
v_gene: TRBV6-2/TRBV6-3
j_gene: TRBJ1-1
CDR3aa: ASSSTGDWETEAF

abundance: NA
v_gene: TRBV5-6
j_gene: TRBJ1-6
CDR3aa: ASSPLGASNSPLH

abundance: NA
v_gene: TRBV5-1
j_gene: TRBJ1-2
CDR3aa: ASSLVVAGIHYGYT

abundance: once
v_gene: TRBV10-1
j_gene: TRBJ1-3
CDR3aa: ASTNRGLGNTIY

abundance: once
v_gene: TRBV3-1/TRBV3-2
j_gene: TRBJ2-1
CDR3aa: ASSQGSGGAYNEQF

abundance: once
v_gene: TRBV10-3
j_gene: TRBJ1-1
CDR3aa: ASSYSGALNTEAF

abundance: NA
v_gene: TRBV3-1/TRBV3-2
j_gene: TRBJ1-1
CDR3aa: ASSQDLLGSLNTEAF

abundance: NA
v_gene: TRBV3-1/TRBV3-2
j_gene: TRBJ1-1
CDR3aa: ASSQDWGSMNTEAF

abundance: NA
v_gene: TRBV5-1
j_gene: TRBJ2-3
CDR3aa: ASSLPTAGVSTDTQY

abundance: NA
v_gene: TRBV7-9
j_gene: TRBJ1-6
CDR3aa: ASSLPVMNSPLH

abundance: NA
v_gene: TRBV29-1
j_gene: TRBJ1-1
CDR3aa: SAAGSETEAF

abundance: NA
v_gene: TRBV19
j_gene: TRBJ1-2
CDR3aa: ASAEDSYYGYT

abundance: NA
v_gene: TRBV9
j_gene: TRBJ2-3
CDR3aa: ASSVRTSGGPSTDTQY

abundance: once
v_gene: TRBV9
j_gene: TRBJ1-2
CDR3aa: ASSHGSGYT

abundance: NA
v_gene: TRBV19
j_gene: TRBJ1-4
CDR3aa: ASTRTGSGKLF

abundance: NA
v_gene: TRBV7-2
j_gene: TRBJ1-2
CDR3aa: ASSLEQDYGYT

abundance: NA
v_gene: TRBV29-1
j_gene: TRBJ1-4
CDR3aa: SVVYRPGQGNEKLF

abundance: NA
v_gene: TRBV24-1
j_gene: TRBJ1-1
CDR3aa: ATSDPGTEAF

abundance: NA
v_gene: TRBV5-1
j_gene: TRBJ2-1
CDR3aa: ASSLGGPPNNEQF

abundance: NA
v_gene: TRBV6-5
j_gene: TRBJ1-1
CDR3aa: ASSYSWGRANTEAF

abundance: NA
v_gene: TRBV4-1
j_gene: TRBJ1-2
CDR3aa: ASSQPSGQYGYT

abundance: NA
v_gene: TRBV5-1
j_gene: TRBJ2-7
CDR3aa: ASGMDRTYEQY

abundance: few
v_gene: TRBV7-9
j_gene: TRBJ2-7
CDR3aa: ASSLAGFYEQY

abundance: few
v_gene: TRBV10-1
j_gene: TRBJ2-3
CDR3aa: ASSEPDRGASGAYTDTQY

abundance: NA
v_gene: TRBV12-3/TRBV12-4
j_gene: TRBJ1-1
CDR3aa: ASSNGVTEAF